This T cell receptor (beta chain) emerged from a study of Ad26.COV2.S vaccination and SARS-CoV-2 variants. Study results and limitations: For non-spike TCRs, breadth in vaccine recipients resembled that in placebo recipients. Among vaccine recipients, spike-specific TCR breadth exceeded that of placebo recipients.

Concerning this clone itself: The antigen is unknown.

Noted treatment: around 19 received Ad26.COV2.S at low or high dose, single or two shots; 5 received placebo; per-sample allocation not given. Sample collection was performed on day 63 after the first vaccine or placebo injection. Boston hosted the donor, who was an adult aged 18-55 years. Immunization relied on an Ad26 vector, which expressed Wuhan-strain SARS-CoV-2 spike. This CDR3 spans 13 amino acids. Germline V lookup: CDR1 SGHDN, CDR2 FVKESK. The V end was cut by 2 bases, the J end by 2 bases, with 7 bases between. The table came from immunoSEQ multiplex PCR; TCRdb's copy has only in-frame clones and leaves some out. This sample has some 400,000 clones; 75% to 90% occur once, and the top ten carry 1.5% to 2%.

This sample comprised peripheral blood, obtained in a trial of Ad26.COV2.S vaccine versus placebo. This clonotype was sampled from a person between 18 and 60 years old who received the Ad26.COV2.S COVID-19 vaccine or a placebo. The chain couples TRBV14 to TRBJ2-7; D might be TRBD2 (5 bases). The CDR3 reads CASSQPEAYEQYF. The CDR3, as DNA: TGTGCCAGCAGCCAACCGGAGGCCTACGAGCAGTACTTC.